Listed below are T cell receptor beta chains from one sample, sequenced in a study of T cell responses to AZD1222 COVID-19 vaccine. Generated by immunoSEQ multiplex PCR, the TCRdb table keeps only in-frame clones and is missing some. Of 95,000 to 150,000 clones in the sample, 89% are singletons; the top ten hold almost 4.5%. The specimen comprised peripheral blood, sampled on day 0 of AZD1222 vaccination. The receptors stem from an adult in good health. Each CDR3 is given with its conserved first and last residue. D genes are given only for firm matches. Expanded clones get a size class; other rows say once, few or many, or leave the size out.

CASSLRGSNTEAFF	TGTGCCAGCAGCCTAAGGGGGTCGAACACTGAAGCTTTCTTT	TRBV27	.	TRBJ1-1	.
CATRTGNYGYTF	TGTGCCACCCGGACAGGGAACTATGGCTACACCTTC	TRBV10-3	.	TRBJ1-2	TRBD1
CASMIAHNSGNTIYF	TGTGCCAGCATGATCGCACATAACTCTGGAAACACCATATATTTT	TRBV6-5	.	TRBJ1-3	.
CASSPTAGGQPQHF	TGTGCCAGCAGTCCGACGGCGGGTGGTCAGCCCCAGCATTTT	TRBV27	.	TRBJ1-5	.
CASSPGGAEDYEQFF	TGTGCCAGCAGCCCAGGCGGGGCCGAGGATTATGAGCAGTTCTTC	TRBV5-6	.	TRBJ2-1	.
CASGYEQYF	TGCGCCAGCGGGTACGAGCAGTACTTC	TRBV10-2	.	TRBJ2-7	.
CASSENRVVDYGYTF	TGTGCCAGCAGTGAAAACAGGGTGGTCGACTATGGCTACACCTTC	TRBV2	.	TRBJ1-2	.
CASSTQSGANVLTF	TGTGCCAGCAGTACCCAATCTGGGGCCAACGTCCTGACTTTC	TRBV11-2	few	TRBJ2-6	.
CASIRGYTEAFF	TGTGCCAGCATTAGGGGGTACACTGAAGCTTTCTTT	TRBV28	medium-sized	TRBJ1-1	.
CASSLTGGGTDTQYF	TGTGCCAGCAGCCTTACAGGGGGGGGCACAGATACGCAGTATTTT	TRBV6-5	.	TRBJ2-3	.
CASSRMRETQYF	TGTGCCAGCAGTCGAATGCGAGAGACCCAGTACTTC	TRBV6-5	.	TRBJ2-5	.